The next 23 T cell receptor beta chains were all read from a single sample in a study of cytomegalovirus exposure and HLA in healthy donors. In the PCR, 60 Vbeta and 13 Jbeta primers were used. This table comes from immunoSEQ multiplex PCR, and its TCRdb copy is limited to in-frame clones, with some not included. The data contain 250,000 to 350,000 clones, about nine tenths of them singletons. Sequencing was performed on PBMCs. The receptors come from a middle-aged man in good health and CMV-seropositive.

The rearrangement uses TRBV7-9 and TRBJ2-5, with D unclear. V shed 5 bases and J shed 5 bases, with 15 bases lying between them. CDR1 and CDR2 (germline): SEHNR, FQNEAQ (reference sequence). The length of the CDR3 is 14 residues. Here the CDR3 DNA reads TGTGCCAGCAGCCCCACTACCGCCTGGGAGACCCAGTACTTC. It specifies CASSPTTAWETQYF.

J is TRBJ2-2 and V is TRBV5-4; possible D gene TRBD1, 6 bases. Trimming stripped 2 bases from V and 3 bases from J, with 14 bases between. CDR1 and CDR2 from the germline V gene are SGHNT and YYREEE (reference sequence). The CDR3 is 16 amino acids. CDR3 coding DNA: TGTGCCAGCAGCTTTATGACAGGTAGCGACACCGGGGAGCTGTTTTTT. Encoded protein: CASSFMTGSDTGELFF.

CDR3 nucleotide sequence: TGTGCCAGTTCCAGGGTAGGGGAGACCCAGTACTTC. The encoded protein is CASSRVGETQYF. The chain couples TRBV5-6 to TRBJ2-5, with D perhaps TRBD1 (5 bases). The ends were cut back, 8 bases at V and 5 bases at J, with 13 bases in the middle. Germline V lookup: CDR1 SGHDT, CDR2 YYEEEE. The CDR3 runs 12 residues.

The chain employs TRBV30 and TRBJ2-1; TRBD2 matches 7 bases. CDR1 and CDR2 from the germline V gene are GTSNPN and SVGIG (reference sequence). The CDR3 length is 14 residues. J lost 4 bases, V lost 3 bases, and 6 bases had no gene match. The CDR3 loop is CAWRYVAGYNEQFF. CDR3 bases: TGTGCCTGGAGGTATGTAGCGGGTTACAATGAGCAGTTCTTC.

The chain joins TRBV10-3 to TRBJ2-5; 7 nucleotides align to TRBD1. Matching the DNA end better, TRBJ2-7 makes the J call doubtful. The CDR3 has 14 residues. CDR1 is ENHRY and CDR2 is SYGVKD in the germline V gene. The CDR3 spells CAIRAGTATYEQYF. The DNA of the CDR3 is TGTGCCATCAGGGCCGGGACAGCTACCTACGAGCAGTACTTC.

A few counts support this clone. The chain links TRBV5-1 to TRBJ1-2; 9 nucleotides line up with TRBD1. This CDR3 has 15 amino acids. J gave up 4 bases and V 0 bases, and 4 bases lay outside the gene matches. Germline values: CDR1 SGHRS, CDR2 YFSETQ. The CDR3 sequence: CASSLEDRGVYGYTF. Written as DNA, the CDR3 is TGCGCCAGCAGCTTGGAGGACAGGGGAGTCTATGGCTACACCTTC.

The chain recombines TRBV9 with TRBJ1-1, with D perhaps TRBD1 (6 bases). The CDR3 sequence is 14 residues long. The ends were cut back, 3 bases at V and 1 base at J, with 10 bases in the middle. The germline V gene has CDR1 SGDLS and CDR2 YYNGEE. CDR3 region: CASSDRQENTEAFF. The CDR3 nucleotides read TGTGCCAGCAGCGACAGACAGGAGAACACTGAAGCTTTCTTT. Full variable domain (missing parts from reference TRBV9 and TRBJ1-1): DSGVTQTPKHLITATGQRVTLRCSPRSGDLSVYWYQQSLDQGLQFLIQYYNGEERAKGNILERFSAQQFPDLHSELNLSSLELGDSALYFCASSDRQENTEAFFGQGTRLTVV.

The chain combines TRBV5-7 with TRBJ2-2; D unresolved. TRBV5-7 belongs to the ORF category, with a function that is uncertain. With 3 bases removed from V and 0 bases from J, the gap between germline ends came to 18 bases. The CDR3 is 18 residues long. In DNA, the CDR3 is TGTGCCAGCAGCTCCGCCGAATGTCCCCCTACGAACACCGGGGAGCTGTTTTTT. This codes for CASSSAECPPTNTGELFF.

The chain uses TRBV4-1 and TRBJ2-1; tentative D call: TRBD1 (5 bases). The germline V and J ends were trimmed by 2 bases and 0 bases, with 8 bases remaining between them. The CDR3 contains 15 residues. In germline, CDR1 is MGHRA, CDR2 YSYEKL. CDR3 in DNA: TGCGCCAGCAGCCAAAATAGGGGCTCCTACAATGAGCAGTTCTTC. Translating gives CASSQNRGSYNEQFF.

The CDR3: CASSAAGNTEAFF. In DNA form, the CDR3 reads TGTGCCAGCAGTGCGGCGGGGAACACTGAAGCTTTCTTT. J is TRBJ1-1 and V is TRBV25-1; D is uncertain. The V end was cut by 4 bases, the J end by 1 base, with 7 bases between. CDR1 is MGHDK and CDR2 is SYGVNS in the germline V gene. The length of the CDR3 is 13 residues.

This sequence joins TRBV7-9 and TRBJ1-1; the D gene is possibly TRBD1 (6 bases). V was cut by 1 base and J by 4 bases, with 10 bases left in between. Germline loops: CDR1 SEHNR, CDR2 FQNEAQ (reference sequence). The CDR3 runs 14 residues. The CDR3, as DNA: TGTGCCAGCAGCTTAGGGGGGGGCGGCACTGAAGCTTTCTTT. This codes for CASSLGGGGTEAFF.

Comments on this clone: The junction departs from germline at one end; a sequencing error may be responsible. The chain uses TRBV7-9 and TRBJ2-7, with TRBD2 identical over 11 bases. CDR1 and CDR2 (germline): SEHNR, FQNEAQ (reference sequence). The CDR3 is 17 amino acids. In nucleotides, the CDR3 is TGTTCCAGCAGCCTGGGGTTGGGGACTAGCGGATACTACGAGCAGTACTTC. Its translation: CSSSLGLGTSGYYEQYF.

The CDR3 loop is CASSPVGAWYNEQFF. The CDR3 DNA reads TGTGCCAGCAGTCCCGTAGGAGCATGGTACAATGAGCAGTTCTTC. This chain joins TRBV27 and TRBJ2-1, with no clear D. Germline CDR1 reads MNHEY; CDR2 reads SMNVEV (reference sequence). Trimming pared 5 bases from V and 4 bases from J, leaving 15 bases between. This CDR3 has 15 residues.

This clone has only a few counts. V is TRBV4-3 and J is TRBJ1-1; 9 bases match TRBD1. V shed 0 bases and J 4 bases; nucleotides not matched to a gene: 3. The CDR3 has 15 amino acids. Looked up from germline, CDR1 is LGHNA and CDR2 is YSLEER. DNA for the CDR3: TGCGCCAGCAGCCAAGATAAGACAGGGGGCACTGAAGCTTTCTTT. Amino acids: CASSQDKTGGTEAFF.

The DNA for the CDR3 is TGTGCCAGCAGTCCACAGGACACCCTCTACGAGCAGTACTTC. Translating it yields CASSPQDTLYEQYF. This chain links TRBV6-5 with TRBJ2-7; weak D call: TRBD1 (5 bases). This CDR3 has 14 amino acids. The germline V and J ends were trimmed by 5 bases and 3 bases, with 14 bases remaining between them. In germline, CDR1 is MNHEY, CDR2 SVGAGI.

V usage is TRBV9 and J usage is TRBJ2-2; 9 nucleotides agree with TRBD2. With V trimmed by 1 base and J by 3 bases, 4 bases remained unmatched. This CDR3 contains 16 residues. The germline CDR1 and CDR2 sequences are SGDLS and YYNGEE. CDR3 bases: TGTGCCAGCAGCGTAATGGCGGGAGGGGACACCGGGGAGCTGTTTTTT. Its protein is CASSVMAGGDTGELFF. The whole variable domain, filled in from reference TRBV9 and TRBJ2-2, reads DSGVTQTPKHLITATGQRVTLRCSPRSGDLSVYWYQQSLDQGLQFLIQYYNGEERAKGNILERFSAQQFPDLHSELNLSSLELGDSALYFCASSVMAGGDTGELFFGEGSRLTVL.

The chain joins TRBV7-3 to TRBJ2-2; 7 bases align to TRBD2. There are 15 residues in the CDR3. After removal of 6 bases from V and 4 bases from J, the junction contained 8 bases not matched to a gene. The germline gives CDR1 SGHTA, CDR2 FQGTGA. The CDR3 coding sequence is TGTGCCAGCAGTGAAGGGGCGGGAGTCACCGGGGAGCTGTTTTTT. This codes for CASSEGAGVTGELFF.

V and J are TRBV28 and TRBJ2-1, with D possibly TRBD2 on 6 matching bases. Germline values: CDR1 MDHEN, CDR2 SYDVKM. Trimming left V 2 bases short and J 9 bases short, with 8 bases between. This CDR3 is 12 amino acids long. The CDR3 loop is CASSLLGGEQFF. As DNA, the CDR3 is TGTGCCAGCAGTTTACTGGGGGGTGAGCAGTTCTTC.

For this clone: The same CDR3 also results from other DNA sequences found in this sample. The V call is TRBV7-2, the J call TRBJ2-7, with D unresolved. The CDR3 is 12 residues long. Trimming took 3 bases from V and 0 from J, leaving 3 bases between them. The germline CDR1 and CDR2 sequences are SGHTA and FQGNSA. The CDR3 nucleotides are TGTGCCAGCAGCTTCAACTCCTACGAGCAGTACTTC. Residues: CASSFNSYEQYF.

The gene calls are TRBV7-6 and TRBJ2-1, with D maybe TRBD2 (7 bases). V lost 1 base, J lost 7 bases, and 17 bases lay in between. The CDR3 loop spans 16 amino acids. Germline V lookup: CDR1 SGHVS, CDR2 FNYEAQ. The CDR3 sequence is CASSLEPPGEGNEQFF. CDR3 nucleotides: TGTGCCAGCAGCTTAGAGCCGCCAGGGGAGGGTAATGAGCAGTTCTTC.

The chain joins TRBV13 to TRBJ1-4, with a possible D match to TRBD1 (5 bases). Germline values: CDR1 PRHDT, CDR2 FYEKMQ (reference sequence). This CDR3 region has 16 residues. Trimming took off 8 bases at V and 1 base at J, with 17 bases between the two ends. The CDR3 region is CASGWGRFGTNEKLFF. CDR3 in DNA: TGTGCCAGCGGGTGGGGCAGGTTCGGAACTAATGAAAAACTGTTTTTT.

This sequence joins TRBV6-5 and TRBJ1-5, with D possibly TRBD1 on 6 matching bases. Between the trimmed V and J ends, which lost 6 bases and 2 bases, there was a span of 14 bases. The germline V gene has CDR1 MNHEY and CDR2 SVGAGI. The length of the CDR3 is 15 residues. The CDR3 DNA sequence: TGTGCCAGCAGCCCACAGGGTTTTGGCAATCAGCCCCAGCATTTT. This encodes CASSPQGFGNQPQHF.

This chain joins TRBV4-1 and TRBJ2-1; TRBD2 matches at 15 bases. The germline gives CDR1 MGHRA, CDR2 YSYEKL. The CDR3 loop spans 18 amino acids. Germline trimming cut 2 bases from V and 8 bases from J; bases unmatched to any gene: 10. The DNA for the CDR3 is TGCGCCAGCAGCCAATTCGGACTAGCGGGAGGGGGGCTGGATGAGCAGTTCTTC. As protein: CASSQFGLAGGGLDEQFF.